Sequencing of this T cell receptor (beta chain) was carried out in a study of cytomegalovirus exposure and HLA in healthy donors. Study-wide points: Per published accounts, TCR beta sequences correctly predicted the HLA-A and HLA-B alleles of most subjects.

It was with 60 Vbeta and 13 Jbeta primers that the PCR ran. Generated by immunoSEQ multiplex PCR, the TCRdb table keeps only in-frame clones and is missing some. The table lists about 60,000 clones, about two thirds of them singletons. About this clone: Its antigen is unidentified.

This sequence was found in a woman aged 55-75 years in good health and CMV-seropositive. Sequenced material: PBMCs.

As DNA, the CDR3 is TGTGCCAGCAGCGTTCAGACTTCGAATACGCAGTATTTT. This sequence encodes CASSVQTSNTQYF. The genes are TRBV9 and TRBJ2-3; D gene ambiguous. The CDR3 is made up of 13 amino acids. The germline V and J ends were trimmed by 2 bases and 7 bases, with 11 bases remaining between them. Germline CDR1 reads SGDLS; CDR2 reads YYNGEE. The variable domain in full, with the rest retrieved from reference TRBV9 and TRBJ2-3, is DSGVTQTPKHLITATGQRVTLRCSPRSGDLSVYWYQQSLDQGLQFLIQYYNGEERAKGNILERFSAQQFPDLHSELNLSSLELGDSALYFCASSVQTSNTQYFGPGTRLTVL.